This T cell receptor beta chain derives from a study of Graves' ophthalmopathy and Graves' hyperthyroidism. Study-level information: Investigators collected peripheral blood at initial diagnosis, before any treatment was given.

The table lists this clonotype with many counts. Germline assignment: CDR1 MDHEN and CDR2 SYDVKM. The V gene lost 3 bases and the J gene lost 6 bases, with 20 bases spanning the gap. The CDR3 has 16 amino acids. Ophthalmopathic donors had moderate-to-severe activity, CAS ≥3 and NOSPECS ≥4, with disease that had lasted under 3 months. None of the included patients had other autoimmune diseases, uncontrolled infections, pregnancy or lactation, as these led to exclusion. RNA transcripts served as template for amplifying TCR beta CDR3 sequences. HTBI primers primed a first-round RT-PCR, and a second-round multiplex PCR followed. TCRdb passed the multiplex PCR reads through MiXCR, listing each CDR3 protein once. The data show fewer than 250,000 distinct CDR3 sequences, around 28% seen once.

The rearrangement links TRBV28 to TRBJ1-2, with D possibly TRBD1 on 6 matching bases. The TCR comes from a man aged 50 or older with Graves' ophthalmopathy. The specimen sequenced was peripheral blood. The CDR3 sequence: CASSFEPTGITNGYTF. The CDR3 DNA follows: TGTGCCAGCAGTTTCGAACCCACAGGGATTACAAATGGCTACACCTTC.